This TCR beta chain stems from a study of T cells after yellow fever vaccination. This clonotype was observed a few times. Its specificity is unknown. V was pared by 2 bases and J by 4 bases, with 20 bases between. CDR1 is MNHEY, CDR2 SVGEGT, per germline. The CDR3 loop spans 17 amino acids. Via MiXCR, TCRdb re-called the 5' RACE reads, giving one row per CDR3 protein. The sample has approximately 350,000 distinct CDR3 sequences, around a tenth seen once. General observations from the study: A large majority of primary-vaccination clones showed up again after the booster (around 96% CD4, approximately 90% CD8).

The chain has TRBV6-2 or TRBV6-3 and TRBJ1-1; D is unresolved. This TCR was sampled from a man aged 18 to 30 who received the YFV17D yellow fever vaccine. The specimen comprised PBMCs, sampled on the day of the first yellow fever vaccination. The CDR3 nucleotides are TGTGCCAGCAGTTACGGACGGGAAAGCCGCGGAGGCACTGAAGCTTTCTTT. Protein product: CASSYGRESRGGTEAFF.